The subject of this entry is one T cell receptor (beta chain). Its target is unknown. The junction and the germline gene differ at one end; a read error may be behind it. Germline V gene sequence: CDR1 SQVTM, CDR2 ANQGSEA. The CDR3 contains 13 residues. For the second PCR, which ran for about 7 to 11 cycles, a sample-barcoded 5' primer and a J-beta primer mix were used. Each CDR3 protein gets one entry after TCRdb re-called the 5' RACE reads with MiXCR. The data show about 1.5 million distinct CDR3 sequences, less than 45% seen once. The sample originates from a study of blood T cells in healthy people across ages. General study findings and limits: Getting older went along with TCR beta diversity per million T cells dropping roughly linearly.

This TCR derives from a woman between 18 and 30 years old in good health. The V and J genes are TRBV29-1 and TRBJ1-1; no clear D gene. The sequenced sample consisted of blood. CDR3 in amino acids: CSVVPRRNTEAFF. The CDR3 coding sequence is TGCAGCGTCGTGCCTCGGAGGAACACTGAGGCTTTCTTT.